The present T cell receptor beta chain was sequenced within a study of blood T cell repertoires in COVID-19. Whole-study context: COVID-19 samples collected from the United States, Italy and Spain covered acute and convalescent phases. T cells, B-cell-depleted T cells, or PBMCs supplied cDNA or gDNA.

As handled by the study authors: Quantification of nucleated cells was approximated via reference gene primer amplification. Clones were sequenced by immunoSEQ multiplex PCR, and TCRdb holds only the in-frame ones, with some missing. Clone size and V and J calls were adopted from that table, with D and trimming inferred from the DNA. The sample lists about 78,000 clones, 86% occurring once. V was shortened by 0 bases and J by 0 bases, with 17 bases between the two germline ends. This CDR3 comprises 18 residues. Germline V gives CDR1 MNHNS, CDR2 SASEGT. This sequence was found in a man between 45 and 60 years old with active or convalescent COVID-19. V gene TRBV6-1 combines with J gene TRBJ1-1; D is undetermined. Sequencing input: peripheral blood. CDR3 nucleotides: TGTGCCAGCAGTGAAGCTATGGCCCGGTTCGGGATGAACACTGAAGCTTTCTTT. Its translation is CASSEAMARFGMNTEAFF.